The clone carrying this T cell receptor beta chain has only a few counts. Its cognate antigen is unknown. TCRdb re-called the 5' RACE reads through MiXCR, storing one row per CDR3 protein. The table lists roughly 710,000 distinct CDR3 sequences, 5.5% to 6.5% of them singletons. This specimen belongs to a study of identical twins. J was trimmed by 2 bases and V by 4 bases; bases with no gene match: 9. This CDR3 contains 16 residues. Germline-derived CDR1 and CDR2 are SGHRS and YFSETQ. General study points: While abundant cord blood beta clonotypes carried fewer insertions, memory repertoires showed no such pattern. Part of the zero-insertion signal could reflect confounding by invariant MAIT and iNKT cells. Compared with unrelated sharing, twin-shared out-of-frame alpha sequences had more low-probability sequences.

This chain links TRBV5-1 with TRBJ2-1; 7 positions agree with TRBD2. The source material was naive T cells sorted from blood. This clonotype was obtained from a man between 18 and 29 years old in good health. The CDR3 bases are TGCGCCAGCAGCCCGACTAGCCGACCCCCCTACAATGAGCAGTTCTTC. As protein: CASSPTSRPPYNEQFF. Full variable domain (missing parts from reference TRBV5-1 and TRBJ2-1): KAGVTQTPRYLIKTRGQQVTLSCSPISGHRSVSWYQQTPGQGLQFLFEYFSETQRNKGNFPGRFSGRQFSNSRSEMNVSTLELGDSALYLCASSPTSRPPYNEQFFGPGTRLTVL.